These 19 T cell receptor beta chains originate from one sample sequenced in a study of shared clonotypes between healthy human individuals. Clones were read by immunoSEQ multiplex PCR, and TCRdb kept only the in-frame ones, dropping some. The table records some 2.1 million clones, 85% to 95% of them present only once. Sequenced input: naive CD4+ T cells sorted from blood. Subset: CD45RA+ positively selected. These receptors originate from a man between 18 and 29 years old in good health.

Here the CDR3 DNA reads TGTGCCAGCAGCTTAGCGGTGTCAGATGATTCACCCCTCCACTTT. As protein: CASSLAVSDDSPLHF. The chain links TRBV7-9 to TRBJ1-6; D not certain. Germline CDR1 reads SEHNR; CDR2 reads FQNEAQ (reference sequence). CDR3 length: 15 residues. The ends were cut back, 0 bases at V and 8 bases at J, with 11 bases in the middle.

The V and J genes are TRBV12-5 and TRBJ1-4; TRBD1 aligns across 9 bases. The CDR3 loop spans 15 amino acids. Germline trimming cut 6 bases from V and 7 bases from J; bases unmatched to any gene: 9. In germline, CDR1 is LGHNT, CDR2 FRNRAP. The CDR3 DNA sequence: TGTGCTAGTGGAATTGTCGGGACAGGGCTTGAAAAACTGTTTTTT. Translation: CASGIVGTGLEKLFF.

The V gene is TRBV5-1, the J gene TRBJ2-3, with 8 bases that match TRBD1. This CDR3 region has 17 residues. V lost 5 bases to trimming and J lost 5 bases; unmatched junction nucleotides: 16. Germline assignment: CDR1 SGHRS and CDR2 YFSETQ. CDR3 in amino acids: CASSPGPGQVKGDTQYF. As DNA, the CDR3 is TGCGCCAGCAGTCCAGGACCGGGACAGGTAAAGGGAGATACGCAGTATTTT.

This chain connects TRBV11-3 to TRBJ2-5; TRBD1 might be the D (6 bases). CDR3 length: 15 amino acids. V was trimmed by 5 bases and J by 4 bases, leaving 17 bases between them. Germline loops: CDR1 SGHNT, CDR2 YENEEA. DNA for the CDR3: TGTGCCAGCAGCCGACTTGGACAGATTGGAGAGACCCAGTACTTC. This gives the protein CASSRLGQIGETQYF.

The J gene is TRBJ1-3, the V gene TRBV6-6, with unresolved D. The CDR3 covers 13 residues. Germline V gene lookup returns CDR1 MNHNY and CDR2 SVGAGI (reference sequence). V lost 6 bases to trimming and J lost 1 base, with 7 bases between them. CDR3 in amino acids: CASSRSSGNTIYF. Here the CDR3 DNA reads TGTGCCAGCAGCCGGAGTTCTGGAAACACCATATATTTT.

As DNA, the CDR3 is TGTGCCAGCGCGGGGACTAGCGGGGGGCTAAAGAGCACAGATACGCAGTATTTT. This translates into CASAGTSGGLKSTDTQYF. V and J are TRBV7-9 and TRBJ2-3, with 15 positions matching TRBD2. Trimming cost V 8 bases and J 0 bases; bases outside gene matches: 9. The CDR3 covers 18 residues. Per germline, CDR1 SEHNR and CDR2 FQNEAQ (reference sequence). Full variable domain (outside the CDR3, taken from reference TRBV7-9 and TRBJ2-3): DTGVSQNPRHKITKRGQNVTFRCDPISEHNRLYWYRQTLGQGPEFLTYFQNEAQLEKSRLLSDRFSAERPKGSFSTLEIQRTEQGDSAMYLCASAGTSGGLKSTDTQYFGPGTRLTVL.

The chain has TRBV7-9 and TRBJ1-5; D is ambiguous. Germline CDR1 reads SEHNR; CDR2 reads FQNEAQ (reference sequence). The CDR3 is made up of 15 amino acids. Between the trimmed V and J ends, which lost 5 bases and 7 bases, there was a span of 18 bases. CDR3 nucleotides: TGTGCCAGCAGCGGAAACGCCAAGGGCCTACAGCCCCAGCATTTT. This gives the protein CASSGNAKGLQPQHF.

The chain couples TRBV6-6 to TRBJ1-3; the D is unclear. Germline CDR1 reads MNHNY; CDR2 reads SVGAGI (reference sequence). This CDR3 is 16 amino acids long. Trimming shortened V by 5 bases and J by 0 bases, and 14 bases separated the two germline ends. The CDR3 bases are TGTGCCAGCAGTCCAGCAATTTTTAGCTCTGGAAACACCATATATTTT. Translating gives CASSPAIFSSGNTIYF.

The chain's CDR3 is CSVARGAGRNEKLFF. DNA of the CDR3: TGCAGCGTTGCTAGAGGTGCAGGGCGAAATGAAAAACTGTTTTTT. The chain joins TRBV29-1 to TRBJ1-4; possible D gene TRBD1, 5 bases. Germline CDR1 is SQVTM and CDR2 is ANQGSEA. The CDR3 totals 15 residues. Trimming stripped 4 bases from V and 5 bases from J, with 17 bases between.

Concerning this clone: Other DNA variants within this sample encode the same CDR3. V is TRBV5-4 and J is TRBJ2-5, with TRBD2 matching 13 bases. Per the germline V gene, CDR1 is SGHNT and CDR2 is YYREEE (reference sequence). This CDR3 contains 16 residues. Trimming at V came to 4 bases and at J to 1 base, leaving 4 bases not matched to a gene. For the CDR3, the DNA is TGTGCCAGCAGCCCAGGACTAGCGGGGGCCCAAGAGACCCAGTACTTC. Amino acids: CASSPGLAGAQETQYF.

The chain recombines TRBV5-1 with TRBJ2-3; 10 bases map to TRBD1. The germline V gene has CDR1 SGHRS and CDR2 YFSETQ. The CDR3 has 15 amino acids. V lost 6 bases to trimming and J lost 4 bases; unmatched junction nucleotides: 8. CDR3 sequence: CASTASDRGPDTQYF. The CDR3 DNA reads TGCGCCAGCACCGCCAGCGACAGGGGGCCAGATACGCAGTATTTT.

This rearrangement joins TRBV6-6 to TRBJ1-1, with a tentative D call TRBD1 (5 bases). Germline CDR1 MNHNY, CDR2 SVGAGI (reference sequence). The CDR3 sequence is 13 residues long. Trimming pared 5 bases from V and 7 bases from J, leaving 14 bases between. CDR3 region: CASSPGTPGEAFF. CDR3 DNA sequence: TGTGCCAGCAGTCCCGGGACGCCGGGTGAAGCTTTCTTT.

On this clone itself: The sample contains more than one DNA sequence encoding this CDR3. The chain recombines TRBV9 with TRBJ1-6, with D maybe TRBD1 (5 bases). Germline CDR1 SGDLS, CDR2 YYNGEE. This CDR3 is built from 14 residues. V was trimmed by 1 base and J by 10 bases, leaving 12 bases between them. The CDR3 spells CASSVRQGGSPLHF. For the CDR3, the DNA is TGTGCCAGCAGCGTAAGGCAGGGCGGATCACCCCTCCACTTT.

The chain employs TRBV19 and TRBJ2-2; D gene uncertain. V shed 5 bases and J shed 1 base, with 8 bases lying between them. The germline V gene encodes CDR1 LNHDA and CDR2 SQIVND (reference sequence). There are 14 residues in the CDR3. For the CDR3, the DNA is TGTGCCAGTAGTGTCCGGCTGAACACCGGGGAGCTGTTTTTT. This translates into CASSVRLNTGELFF.

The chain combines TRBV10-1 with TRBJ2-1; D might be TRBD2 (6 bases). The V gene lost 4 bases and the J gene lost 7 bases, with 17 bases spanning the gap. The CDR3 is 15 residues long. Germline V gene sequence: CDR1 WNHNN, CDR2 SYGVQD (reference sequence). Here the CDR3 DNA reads TGCGCCAGCAGTGCCGGGACTCACTTGTGGAATGAGCAGTTCTTC. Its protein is CASSAGTHLWNEQFF.

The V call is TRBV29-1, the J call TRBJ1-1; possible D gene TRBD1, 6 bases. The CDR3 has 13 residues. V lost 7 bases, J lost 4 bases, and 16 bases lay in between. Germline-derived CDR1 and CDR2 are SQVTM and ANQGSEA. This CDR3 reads CSANRDGVTEAFF. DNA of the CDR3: TGCAGCGCCAACAGGGACGGTGTCACTGAAGCTTTCTTT.

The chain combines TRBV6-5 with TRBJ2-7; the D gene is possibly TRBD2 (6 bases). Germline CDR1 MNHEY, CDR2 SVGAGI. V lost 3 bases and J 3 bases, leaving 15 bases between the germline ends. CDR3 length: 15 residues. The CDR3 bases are TGTGCCAGCAGTTATGGGGACGGAGGGTTCTACGAGCAGTACTTC. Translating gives CASSYGDGGFYEQYF.

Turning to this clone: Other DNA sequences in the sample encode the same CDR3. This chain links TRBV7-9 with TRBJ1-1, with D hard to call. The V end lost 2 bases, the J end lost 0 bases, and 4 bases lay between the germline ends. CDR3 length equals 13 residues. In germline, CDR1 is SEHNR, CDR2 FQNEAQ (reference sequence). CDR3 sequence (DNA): TGTGCCAGCAGCTTATCGATGAACACTGAAGCTTTCTTT. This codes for CASSLSMNTEAFF.

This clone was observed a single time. DNA of the CDR3: TGTGCCAGCAGTCACGCAGCTAGTTCGGAGACCCAGTACTTC. Translated: CASSHAASSETQYF. V is TRBV25-1 and J is TRBJ2-5; D gene uncertain. Trimming removed 5 bases at V and 5 bases at J, with 15 bases between. There are 14 residues in the CDR3. The V gene's germline CDR1 is MGHDK and CDR2 SYGVNS.